This T cell receptor beta chain originates from a study of blood T cell repertoires in COVID-19. On the study more broadly: T cells, B-cell-depleted T cells, or PBMCs supplied cDNA or gDNA.

Recruitment covered over 20 US areas and drew participants whose ages spanned 18 to 89 years. Donors were grouped by their self-reported clinical history. Losses at the gene ends were 3 bases for V and 8 bases for J; bases not matched to a gene: 3. The CDR3 consists of 14 residues. The V gene's germline CDR1 is SEHNR and CDR2 FQNEAQ (reference sequence). Original analysis: Amplification of reference gene primers provided the estimated nucleated cell counts. Sequenced by immunoSEQ multiplex PCR; TCRdb stores in-frame clones only, minus some. From that table come the V and J calls and clone size; the DNA was used to work out D and trimming. The sample consists of under 300,000 clones, around 93% of them appearing once. This clone was picked up one time.

This chain uses TRBV7-9 with TRBJ1-6; 8 bases line up with TRBD1. The TCR was taken from a human donor in a cohort exposed to, infected with or recovered from COVID-19 (not recorded which). The donor label of this sample is uncertain. The material sequenced was PBMCs or T cells enriched from blood (not recorded which). DNA for the CDR3: TGTGCCAGCAGCTTCGGACAGGGCGATTCACCCCTCCACTTT. It specifies CASSFGQGDSPLHF. Full variable domain (remainder filled in from reference TRBV7-9 and TRBJ1-6): DTGVSQNPRHKITKRGQNVTFRCDPISEHNRLYWYRQTLGQGPEFLTYFQNEAQLEKSRLLSDRFSAERPKGSFSTLEIQRTEQGDSAMYLCASSFGQGDSPLHFGNGTRLTVT.